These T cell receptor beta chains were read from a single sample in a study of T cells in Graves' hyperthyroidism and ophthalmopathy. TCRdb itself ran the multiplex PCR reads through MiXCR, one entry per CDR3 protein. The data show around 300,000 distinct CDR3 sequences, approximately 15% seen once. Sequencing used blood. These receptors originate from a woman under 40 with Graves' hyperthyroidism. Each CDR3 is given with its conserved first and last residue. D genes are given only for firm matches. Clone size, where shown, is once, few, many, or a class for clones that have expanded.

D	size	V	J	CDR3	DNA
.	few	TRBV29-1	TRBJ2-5	CSVTEGETQYF	TGCAGCGTTACTGAGGGCGAGACCCAGTACTTC
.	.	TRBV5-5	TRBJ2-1	CASSLDQGYNNEQFF	TGTGCCAGCAGCTTGGATCAGGGGTATAACAATGAGCAGTTCTTC
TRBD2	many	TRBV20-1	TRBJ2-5	CSAIGREETQYF	TGCAGTGCTATCGGGAGGGAGGAGACCCAGTACTTC
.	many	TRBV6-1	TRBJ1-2	CAITWPPDGGRRGYGYTF	TGTGCCATTACCTGGCCCCCGGACGGGGGTCGTCGGGGCTATGGCTACACCTTC
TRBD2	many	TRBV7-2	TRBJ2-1	CASSKRAGVDEQFF	TGTGCCAGCAGCAAAAGAGCGGGAGTAGATGAGCAGTTCTTC
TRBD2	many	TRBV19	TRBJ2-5	CASSISSGRAGETQYF	TGTGCCAGTAGTATTTCCAGCGGGAGGGCCGGGGAGACCCAGTACTTC
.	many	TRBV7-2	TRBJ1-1	CASSTFSEIMNTEAFF	TGTGCCAGCAGCACTTTTTCGGAGATTATGAACACTGAAGCTTTCTTT
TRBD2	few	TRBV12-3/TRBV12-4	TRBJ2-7	CASSPPEEAGRWYEQYF	TGTGCCAGCAGCCCACCCGAAGAAGCGGGAAGGTGGTACGAGCAGTACTTC
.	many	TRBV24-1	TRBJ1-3	CATSDSGSGNTIYF	TGTGCCACCAGTGATTCAGGGTCGGGAAACACCATATATTTT
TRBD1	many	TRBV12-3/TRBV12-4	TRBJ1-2	CASSHSNRGGGYGYTF	TGTGCCAGCAGCCATTCTAACAGGGGTGGGGGCTATGGCTACACCTTC
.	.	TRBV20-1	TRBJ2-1	CRVLAAPLNEQFF	TGCAGAGTTCTAGCTGCCCCTTTAAATGAGCAGTTCTTC
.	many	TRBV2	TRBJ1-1	CASCIREGNTEAFF	TGTGCCAGCTGTATACGGGAGGGGAACACTGAAGCTTTCTTT
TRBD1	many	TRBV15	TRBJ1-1	CATSRQTGRYTEAFF	TGTGCCACCAGCAGACAGACAGGGCGGTACACTGAAGCTTTCTTT
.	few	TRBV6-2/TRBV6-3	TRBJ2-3	CASSYVGVPDTQYF	TGTGCCAGCAGTTACGTGGGGGTCCCAGATACGCAGTATTTT
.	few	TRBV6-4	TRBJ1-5	CASSELGRPQHF	TGTGCCAGCAGTGAATTGGGGCGGCCCCAGCATTTT
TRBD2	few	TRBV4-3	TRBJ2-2	CASSHYRLAGPNTGELFF	TGCGCCAGCAGCCATTATAGACTAGCGGGGCCGAACACCGGGGAGCTGTTTTTT
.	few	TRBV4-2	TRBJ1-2	CASSQGNGGDYGYTF	TGTGCCAGCAGCCAAGGAAATGGCGGTGACTATGGCTACACCTTC
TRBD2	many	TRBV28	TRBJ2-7	CASSLPLAGGYEQYF	TGTGCCAGCAGTTTACCCCTAGCGGGAGGCTACGAGCAGTACTTC
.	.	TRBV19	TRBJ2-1	CASRPTHRVFEGVSYNEQFF	TGTGCCAGTAGACCAACCCACAGGGTTTTCGAGGGTGTTTCCTACAATGAGCAGTTCTTC
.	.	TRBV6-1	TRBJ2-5	CASSPPEETQYF	TGTGCCAGCAGTCCCCCGGAGGAGACCCAGTACTTC
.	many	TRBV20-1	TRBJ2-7	CSPWAGFNEQYF	TGCAGTCCGTGGGCAGGGTTCAACGAGCAGTACTTC
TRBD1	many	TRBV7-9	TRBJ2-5	CASSLAAQGALQETQYF	TGTGCCAGCAGCTTAGCGGCGCAGGGGGCGTTACAAGAGACCCAGTACTTC
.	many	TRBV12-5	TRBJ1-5	CASGFGDNQPQHF	TGTGCTAGTGGATTCGGTGACAATCAGCCCCAGCATTTT
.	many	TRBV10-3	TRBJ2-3	CAISVSRDRDTQYF	TGTGCCATCAGTGTATCGCGGGACAGAGATACGCAGTATTTT
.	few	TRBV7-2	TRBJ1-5	CASSLDPSPYQPQHF	TGTGCCAGCAGCTTGGACCCTTCACCATATCAGCCCCAGCATTTT
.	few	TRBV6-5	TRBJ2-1	CASSYRGQTNEQFF	TGTGCCAGCAGTTACAGAGGGCAGACCAATGAGCAGTTCTTC
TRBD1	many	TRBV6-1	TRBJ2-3	CASRDREYGDTQYF	TGTGCCAGCAGGGACAGGGAGTATGGAGATACGCAGTATTTT
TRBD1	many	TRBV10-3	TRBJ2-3	CAIRLDRGLADTQYF	TGTGCCATCAGACTGGACAGGGGGCTTGCGGATACGCAGTATTTT
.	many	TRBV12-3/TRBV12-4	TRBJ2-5	CASSNRVTSETQYF	TGTGCCAGCAGTAACAGGGTAACATCAGAGACCCAGTACTTC
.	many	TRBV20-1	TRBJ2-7	CSATGSHVVEQYF	TGCAGTGCTACCGGGAGTCACGTGGTTGAGCAGTACTTC
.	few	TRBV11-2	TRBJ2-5	CASSLRRLAGLQETQYF	TGTGCCAGCAGCTTAAGGAGGCTAGCAGGTCTACAAGAGACCCAGTACTTC
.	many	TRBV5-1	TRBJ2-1	CASSPETWTNEQFF	TGCGCCAGCAGCCCGGAGACTTGGACTAATGAGCAGTTCTTC
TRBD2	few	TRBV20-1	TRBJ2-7	CSARGSGTYEQYF	TGCAGTGCTAGAGGTAGCGGGACCTACGAGCAGTACTTC
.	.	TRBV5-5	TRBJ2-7	CASSLGWRDTYEQYF	TGTGCCAGCAGCTTGGGGTGGCGGGACACCTACGAGCAGTACTTC
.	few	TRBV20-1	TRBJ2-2	CSARESRLNTGELFF	TGCAGTGCTAGAGAAAGCCGACTGAACACCGGGGAGCTGTTTTTT
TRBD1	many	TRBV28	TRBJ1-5	CASSFQQGGVVNQPQHF	TGTGCCAGCAGTTTCCAACAGGGGGGGGTTGTCAATCAGCCCCAGCATTTT
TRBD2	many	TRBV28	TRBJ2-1	CASRPPTSRPYNEQFF	TGTGCCAGCAGGCCCCCGACTAGCCGACCCTACAATGAGCAGTTCTTC
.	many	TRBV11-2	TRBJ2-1	CASSLERINEQFF	TGTGCCAGCAGCTTAGAGCGGATCAATGAGCAGTTCTTC
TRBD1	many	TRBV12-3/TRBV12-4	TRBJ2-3	CASSSGQGAGDTQYF	TGTGCCAGCAGTAGCGGACAGGGGGCAGGAGATACGCAGTATTTT
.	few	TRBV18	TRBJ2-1	CASSPGELGLHTEQFF	TGTGCCAGCTCACCGGGGGAATTGGGTCTCCACACTGAGCAGTTCTTC
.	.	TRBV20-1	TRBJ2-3	CSARGVSWHTDTQYF	TGCAGTGCTAGAGGTGTTAGCTGGCACACAGATACGCAGTATTTT
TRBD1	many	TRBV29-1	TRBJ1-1	CSVWPRQGVGNMNTEAFF	TGCAGCGTCTGGCCGAGACAGGGGGTCGGGAACATGAACACTGAAGCTTTCTTT
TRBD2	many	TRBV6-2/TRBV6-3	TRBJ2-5	CASSYPNVPRGRGSETQYF	TGTGCCAGCAGTTACCCAAACGTGCCACGCGGGAGGGGGAGTGAGACCCAGTACTTC
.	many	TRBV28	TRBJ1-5	CASGDYSNQPQHF	TGTGCCAGCGGGGATTATAGCAATCAGCCCCAGCATTTT
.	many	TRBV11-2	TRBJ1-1	CASSFTTGGGDTEAFF	TGTGCCAGCAGCTTCACGACCGGGGGCGGGGACACTGAAGCTTTCTTT
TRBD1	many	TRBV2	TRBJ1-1	CASRGQTEAFF	TGTGCCAGCAGGGGACAGACGGAAGCTTTCTTT
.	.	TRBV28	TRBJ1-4	CASTPMGARGEKLFF	TGTGCCAGCACCCCTATGGGGGCGCGGGGTGAAAAACTGTTTTTT
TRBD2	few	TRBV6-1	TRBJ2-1	CASKGLAREQFF	TGTGCCAGCAAGGGACTAGCTAGGGAGCAGTTCTTC
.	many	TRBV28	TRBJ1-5	CASIGQISNQPQHF	TGTGCCAGCATAGGACAGATTAGCAATCAGCCCCAGCATTTT
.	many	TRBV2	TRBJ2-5	CASHRQQQETQYF	TGTGCCAGCCATCGACAGCAACAAGAGACCCAGTACTTC
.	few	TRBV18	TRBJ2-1	CASSPPGSGFYHEQFF	TGTGCCAGCTCACCACCGGGTTCGGGCTTTTACCATGAGCAGTTCTTC
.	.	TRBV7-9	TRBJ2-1	CASSAGGTGSYNEQFF	TGTGCCAGCAGCGCAGGGGGGACGGGCTCCTACAATGAGCAGTTCTTC
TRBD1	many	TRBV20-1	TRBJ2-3	CSARTGGTDTQYF	TGCAGTGCGAGGACAGGGGGGACAGATACGCAGTATTTT
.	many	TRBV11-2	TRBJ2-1	CASSLARNNEQFF	TGTGCCAGCAGCTTAGCACGAAACAATGAGCAGTTCTTC
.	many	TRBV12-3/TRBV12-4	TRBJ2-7	CASNSAGHEQYF	TGTGCCAGCAACTCCGCCGGACACGAGCAGTACTTC
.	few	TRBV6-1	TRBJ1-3	CASMGANTIYF	TGTGCCAGCATGGGGGCAAACACCATATATTTT